This TCR beta chain was identified in a study of T-cell memory formation after mild COVID-19 (dated by TCRdb to about 2021). Broadly, across the study: Most TCR sequence clusters were specific to one of the two donors. The cohort was made up of two young adult volunteers, one female and one male, who were previously healthy. In two donors, T-cell clones that expanded and contracted after mild COVID-19 were tracked by sequencing TCRalpha and TCRbeta repertoires over time.

Beyond this particular receptor, the publication reports: Contracting CD4+ clones turned up mainly in the CM and EM memory subsets, whereas EMRA was where CD8+ clones were enriched. SARS-CoV-2 specificity of the second-wave clones peaking on day 37 was not confirmed. The study covered only two mild cases, and larger cohorts including severe cases with pre-infection samples were considered necessary. Clones contracting from day 15 to 85 had balanced CD4/CD8 phenotypes, while a second wave expanding from day 15 to 37 was biased towards CD4+. Some responding clones were detected in pre-infection memory, suggesting pre-existing cross-reactive memory T cells joined the SARS-CoV-2 response.

Ficoll-Paque density gradient centrifugation was used to isolate PBMCs. In regard to this clonotype: Its antigen has not been determined. One base away there is no much larger clone; base qualities are not given.

The listed sequencing device is Illumina NovaSeq 6000. TCRalpha and TCRbeta cDNA libraries were built by 5'RACE with constant-segment primers, adding sample barcodes and unique molecular identifiers. RNA was extracted from every sample with Trizol reagent. Libraries were amplified in two PCR steps, with a second sample barcode and Illumina TruSeq adapters added in the second step. Sequencing of the libraries was done on an Illumina NovaSeq, producing 2 x 150 bp paired-end reads. The source study handled its data this way. Demultiplexing of reads and collapsing into UMI-guided consensus sequences were performed with migec v1.2.7. Using mixcr v2.1.11, UMI consensuses were aligned to TRA and TRB V and J templates and then assembled into clonotypes. A clonotype was counted as expanded or contracted only if both edgeR and NoisET called the change significant, with noise models trained on biological replicates. edgeR calls used a false discovery rate-adjusted p below 0.01 and a log2 fold-change threshold of 1. As an exploratory analysis of dynamics, max-normalized trajectories of the 1000 most abundant clonotypes were examined by PCA with hierarchical clustering. The CD4 or CD8 phenotype of responding clones was assigned using the separately sequenced CD4+ and CD8+ repertoires. The public sequencing data were trimmed at Q25 with fastp and processed into clonotypes with MiXCR by TCRdb, which kept only in-frame beta chains. Each entry is one CDR3 protein sequence, shown with its most common DNA and genes. For this entry, the V and J calls and clone size follow TCRdb and not the study's own pipeline. Present in this sample are approximately 250,000 distinct CDR3 sequences, over 15% of which were seen just once. The top ten hold around 21% of the sample.

The sample taken for sequencing was PBMCs or a T cell subset sorted from them (not recorded which). The TCR sequence derives from a man younger than 35 who had mild COVID-19 (a few samples of this study predate the infection). The sample titles of this study are shuffled in the database, so cell type and time point are left out; the donor was told from shared clones.

The CDR3 protein sequence reads: CASNGGGAPNTDTQYF. The nucleotides read TGTGCCAGTAACGGCGGGGGTGCCCCTAACACAGATACGCAGTATTTT. The V and J genes are TRBV19 and TRBJ2-3, with 7 junctional bases fitting TRBD2. Compared with germline, V lacks 7 bases and J lacks 2 bases; bases without a gene match: 12. Counted from cysteine to phenylalanine, this CDR3 has 16 amino acids. Only CDR3 DNA is held: 48 bases, read in frame from base 1. Reading the germline V gene (reference sequence) gives CDR1 LNHDA and CDR2 SQIVND.